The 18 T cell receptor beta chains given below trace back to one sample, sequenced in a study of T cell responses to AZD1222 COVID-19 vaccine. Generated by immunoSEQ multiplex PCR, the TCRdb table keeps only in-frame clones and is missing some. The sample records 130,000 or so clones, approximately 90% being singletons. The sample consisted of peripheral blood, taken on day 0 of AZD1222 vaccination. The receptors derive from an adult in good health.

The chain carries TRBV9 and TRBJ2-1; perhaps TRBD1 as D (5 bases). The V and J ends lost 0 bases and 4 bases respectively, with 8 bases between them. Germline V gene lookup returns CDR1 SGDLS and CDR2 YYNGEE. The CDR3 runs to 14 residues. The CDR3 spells CASSVGDSYNEQFF. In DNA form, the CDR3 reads TGTGCCAGCAGCGTAGGAGACAGTTACAATGAGCAGTTCTTC.

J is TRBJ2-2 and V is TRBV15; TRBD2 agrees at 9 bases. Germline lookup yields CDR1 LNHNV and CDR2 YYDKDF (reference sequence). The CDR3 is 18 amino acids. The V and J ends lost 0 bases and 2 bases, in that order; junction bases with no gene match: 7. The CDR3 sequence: CATSRESGTSLNTGELFF. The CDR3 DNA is TGTGCCACCAGCAGAGAATCGGGGACTAGCCTTAACACCGGGGAGCTGTTTTTT. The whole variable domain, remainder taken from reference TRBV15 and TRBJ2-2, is DAMVIQNPRYQVTQFGKPVTLSCSQTLNHNVMYWYQQKSSQAPKLLFHYYDKDFNNEADTPDNFQSRRPNTSFCFLDIRSPGLGDTAMYLCATSRESGTSLNTGELFFGEGSRLTVL.

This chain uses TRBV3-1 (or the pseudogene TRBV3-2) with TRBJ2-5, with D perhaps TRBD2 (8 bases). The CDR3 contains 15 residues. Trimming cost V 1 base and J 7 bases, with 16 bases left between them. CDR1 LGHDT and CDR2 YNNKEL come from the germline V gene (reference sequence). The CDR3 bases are TGTGCCAGCAGCCAAGCGGGAGGGGGCGGCTTGACCCAGTACTTC. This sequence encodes CASSQAGGGGLTQYF.

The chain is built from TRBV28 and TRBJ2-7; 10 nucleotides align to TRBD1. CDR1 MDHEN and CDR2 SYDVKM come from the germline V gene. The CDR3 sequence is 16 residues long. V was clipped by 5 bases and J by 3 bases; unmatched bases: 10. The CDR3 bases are TGTGCCAGCAGTCCGCGGACAGGGGGGTTCTACTACGAGCAGTACTTC. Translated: CASSPRTGGFYYEQYF.

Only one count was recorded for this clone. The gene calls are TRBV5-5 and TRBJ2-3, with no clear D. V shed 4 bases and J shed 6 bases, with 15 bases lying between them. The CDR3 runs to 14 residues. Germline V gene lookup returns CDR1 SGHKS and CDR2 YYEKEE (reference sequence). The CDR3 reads CASSPRQEGDTQYF. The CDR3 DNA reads TGTGCCAGCAGCCCCCGACAAGAAGGGGATACGCAGTATTTT.

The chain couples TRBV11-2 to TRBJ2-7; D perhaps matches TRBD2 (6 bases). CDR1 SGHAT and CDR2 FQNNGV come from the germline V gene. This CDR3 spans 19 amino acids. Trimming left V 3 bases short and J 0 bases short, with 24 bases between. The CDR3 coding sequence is TGTGCCAGCAGCTTTGGGTCCATACAATCTGGCGGGATCTCCTACGAGCAGTACTTC. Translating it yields CASSFGSIQSGGISYEQYF.

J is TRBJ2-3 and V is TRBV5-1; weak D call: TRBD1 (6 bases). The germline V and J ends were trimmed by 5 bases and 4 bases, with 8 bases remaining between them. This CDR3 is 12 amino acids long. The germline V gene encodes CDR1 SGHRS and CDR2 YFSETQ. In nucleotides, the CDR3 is TGCGCCAGCAGTGAGGGGGCAGATACGCAGTATTTT. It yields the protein CASSEGADTQYF.

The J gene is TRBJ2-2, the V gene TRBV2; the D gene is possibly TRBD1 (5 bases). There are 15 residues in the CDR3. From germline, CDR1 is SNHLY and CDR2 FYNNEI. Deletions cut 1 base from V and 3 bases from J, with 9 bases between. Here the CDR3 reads CASSEGRADTGELFF. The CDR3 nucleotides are TGTGCCAGCAGTGAAGGCAGGGCCGACACCGGGGAGCTGTTTTTT.

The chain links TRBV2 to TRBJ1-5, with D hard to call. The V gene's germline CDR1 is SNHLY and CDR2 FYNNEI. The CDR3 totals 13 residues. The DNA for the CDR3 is TGTGCAGTGTGCGTAGACAGCAATCAGCCCCAGCATTTT. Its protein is CAVCVDSNQPQHF.

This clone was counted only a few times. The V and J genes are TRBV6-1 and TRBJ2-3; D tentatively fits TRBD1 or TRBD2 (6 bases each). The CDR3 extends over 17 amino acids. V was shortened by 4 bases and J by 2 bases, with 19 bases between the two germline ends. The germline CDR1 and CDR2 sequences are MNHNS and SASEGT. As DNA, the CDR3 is TGTGCCAGCAGTGCAGGGGTTATGGCGGGAAACACAGATACGCAGTATTTT. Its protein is CASSAGVMAGNTDTQYF.

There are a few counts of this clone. The CDR3 DNA follows: TGTGCCAGCAGGAGGACTAGCGGTACCACCGGGGAGCTGTTTTTT. Its protein is CASRRTSGTTGELFF. The gene calls are TRBV27 and TRBJ2-2; 10 nucleotides line up with TRBD2. The CDR3 totals 15 residues. Per germline, CDR1 MNHEY and CDR2 SMNVEV (reference sequence). Trimming cost V 6 bases and J 4 bases; bases outside gene matches: 5.

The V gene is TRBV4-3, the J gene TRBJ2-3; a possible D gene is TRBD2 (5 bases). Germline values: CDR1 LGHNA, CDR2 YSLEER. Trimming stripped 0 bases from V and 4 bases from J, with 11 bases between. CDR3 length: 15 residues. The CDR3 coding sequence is TGCGCCAGCAGCCAAGAGGTCCTAGCTGCAGATACGCAGTATTTT. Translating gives CASSQEVLAADTQYF.

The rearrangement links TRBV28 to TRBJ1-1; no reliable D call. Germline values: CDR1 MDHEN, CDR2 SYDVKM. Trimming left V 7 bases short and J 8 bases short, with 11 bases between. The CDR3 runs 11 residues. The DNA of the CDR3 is TGTGCCAGCATCTTTAAAGGAGAAGCTTTCTTT. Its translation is CASIFKGEAFF.

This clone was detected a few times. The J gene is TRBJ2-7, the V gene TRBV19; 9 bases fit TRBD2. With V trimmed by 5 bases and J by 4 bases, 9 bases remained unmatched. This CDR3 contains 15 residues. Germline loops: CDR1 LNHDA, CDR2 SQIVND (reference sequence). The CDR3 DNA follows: TGTGCCAGTAGTGGCCGACTAGCGGTGGGTTACGAGCAGTACTTC. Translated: CASSGRLAVGYEQYF.

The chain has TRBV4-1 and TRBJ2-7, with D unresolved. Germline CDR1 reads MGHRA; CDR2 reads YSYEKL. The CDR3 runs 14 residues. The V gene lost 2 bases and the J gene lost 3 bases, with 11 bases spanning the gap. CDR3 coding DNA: TGCGCCAGCAGCCAAAGTCTGACTGTCTACGAGCAGTACTTC. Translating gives CASSQSLTVYEQYF.

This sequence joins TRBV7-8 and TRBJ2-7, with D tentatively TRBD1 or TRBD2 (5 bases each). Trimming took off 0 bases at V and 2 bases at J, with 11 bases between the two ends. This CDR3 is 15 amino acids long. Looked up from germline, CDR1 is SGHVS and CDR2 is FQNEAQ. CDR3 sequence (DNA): TGTGCCAGCAGCTTAGCGTCAGGGACGGCCTACGAGCAGTACTTC. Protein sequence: CASSLASGTAYEQYF.

CDR3 residues: CASKNRGSGNTIYF. For the CDR3, the DNA is TGTGCCAGCAAAAACAGGGGCTCTGGAAACACCATATATTTT. This chain connects TRBV6-5 to TRBJ1-3, with 7 bases that match TRBD1. This CDR3 region has 14 residues. V was pared by 7 bases and J by 0 bases, with 3 bases of the junction left unmatched. Per germline, CDR1 MNHEY and CDR2 SVGAGI.

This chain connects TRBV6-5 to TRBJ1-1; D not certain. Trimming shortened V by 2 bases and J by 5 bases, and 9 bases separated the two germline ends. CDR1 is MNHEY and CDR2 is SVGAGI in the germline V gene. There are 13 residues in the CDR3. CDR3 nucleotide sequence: TGTGCCAGCAGTTACAGGGAGAGGACTGAAGCTTTCTTT. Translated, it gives CASSYRERTEAFF.